Below, 15 T cell receptor beta chains from the same sample are listed, as sequenced in a study of blood T cell repertoires in COVID-19. The data were produced by immunoSEQ multiplex PCR, yet TCRdb's version contains in-frame clones alone and is incomplete. The sample yields some 180,000 clones, approximately 90% seen once. The sequencing sample was made of peripheral blood. The receptors were sampled from a man in his forties with active or convalescent COVID-19.

The chain recombines TRBV27 with TRBJ2-1, with a weak D call TRBD1 (5 bases). Trimming removed 5 bases at V and 0 bases at J, with 17 bases between. The length of the CDR3 is 17 residues. CDR1 and CDR2 (germline): MNHEY, SMNVEV (reference sequence). The CDR3: CASSAINRQSSYNEQFF. In DNA, the CDR3 is TGTGCCAGCAGTGCAATAAACCGACAGAGCTCCTACAATGAGCAGTTCTTC.

The chain employs TRBV4-1 and TRBJ2-7, with a tentative D call TRBD2 (5 bases). CDR3 length: 16 residues. The V end was cut by 3 bases, the J end by 9 bases, with 24 bases between. Germline CDR1 and CDR2: MGHRA and YSYEKL. This CDR3 is CASSQEPPGSRTTQYF. CDR3 bases: TGCGCCAGCAGCCAGGAGCCGCCGGGATCGAGAACGACGCAGTACTTC.

The chain carries TRBV11-2 and TRBJ2-5; maybe TRBD2 (6 bases). V gave up 1 base and J gave up 4 bases, with 13 bases separating them. The germline CDR1 and CDR2 sequences are SGHAT and FQNNGV. The CDR3 runs to 15 residues. The CDR3 sequence: CASSLGVGTAETQYF. CDR3 nucleotide sequence: TGTGCCAGCAGCTTAGGTGTGGGGACTGCAGAGACCCAGTACTTC.

The chain employs TRBV30 and TRBJ2-6; weak D call: TRBD2 (7 bases). This CDR3 has 17 amino acids. Looked up from germline, CDR1 is GTSNPN and CDR2 is SVGIG (reference sequence). Trimming cost V 3 bases and J 1 base, with 16 bases left between them. This chain's CDR3 is CAWRTWGGASGANVLTF. The CDR3 DNA reads TGTGCCTGGAGGACTTGGGGGGGCGCGTCTGGGGCCAACGTCCTGACTTTC.

The chain is built from TRBV2 and TRBJ2-7, with no clear D. With 5 bases removed from V and 3 bases from J, the gap between germline ends came to 8 bases. This CDR3 is built from 12 residues. CDR1 is SNHLY, CDR2 FYNNEI, per germline. CDR3 in amino acids: CASSRTVYEQYF. The CDR3 DNA reads TGTGCCAGCAGTCGAACAGTCTACGAGCAGTACTTC.

Regarding this clone: This specimen includes other DNA sequences encoding the same CDR3. The chain combines TRBV29-1 with TRBJ2-1; 7 positions agree with TRBD2. V dropped 7 bases and J dropped 0; count of bases not matched to a gene: 3. CDR1 is SQVTM and CDR2 is ANQGSEA in the germline V gene. The CDR3 sequence is 13 residues long. DNA for the CDR3: TGCAGCGCCGGCGGGAGCTCCTACAATGAGCAGTTCTTC. This translates into CSAGGSSYNEQFF.

The V and J genes are TRBV19 and TRBJ1-1; TRBD1 matches 10 bases. This CDR3 region has 16 residues. Trimming took 2 bases from V and 1 from J; bases not matched to a gene: 4. Germline values: CDR1 LNHDA, CDR2 SQIVND (reference sequence). The CDR3: CASSIRTGGPNTEAFF. CDR3 sequence (DNA): TGTGCCAGTAGTATACGGACAGGGGGTCCGAACACTGAAGCTTTCTTT.

This chain connects TRBV7-2 to TRBJ2-1; TRBD1 agrees at 7 bases. CDR1 is SGHTA, CDR2 FQGNSA, per germline. This CDR3 comprises 16 residues. V dropped 4 bases and J dropped 4; count of bases not matched to a gene: 10. CDR3: CASSSTGVSKYNEQFF. CDR3 sequence (DNA): TGTGCCAGCAGCTCTACAGGGGTCTCGAAATACAATGAGCAGTTCTTC.

The V gene is TRBV28, the J gene TRBJ2-3; D is unresolved. The CDR3 has 14 amino acids. Trimming pared 3 bases from V and 0 bases from J, leaving 7 bases between. Germline V gene lookup returns CDR1 MDHEN and CDR2 SYDVKM. The CDR3 region has the DNA TGTGCCAGCAGTTTGGTGGGCAGCACAGATACGCAGTATTTT. This sequence encodes CASSLVGSTDTQYF.

The chain carries TRBV7-8 and TRBJ2-7; weak D call: TRBD1 (6 bases). This CDR3 has 17 amino acids. V lost 1 base and J lost 0, with 16 bases in between. Germline V lookup: CDR1 SGHVS, CDR2 FQNEAQ. CDR3 sequence (DNA): TGTGCCAGCAGCTTAGTTTCGGGACAACCATTCTCCTACGAGCAGTACTTC. This sequence encodes CASSLVSGQPFSYEQYF.

CDR3 amino acids: CASIQGLATTEAFF. The CDR3 DNA is TGTGCCAGTATTCAGGGACTAGCGACCACTGAAGCTTTCTTT. The chain has TRBV19 and TRBJ1-1; D is possibly TRBD1 (5 bases). The CDR3 is 14 residues long. V gave up 7 bases and J gave up 4 bases, with 16 bases separating them. Looked up from germline, CDR1 is LNHDA and CDR2 is SQIVND (reference sequence). The whole variable domain, remainder taken from reference TRBV19 and TRBJ1-1, is DGGITQSPKYLFRKEGQNVTLSCEQNLNHDAMYWYRQDPGQGLRLIYYSQIVNDFQKGDIAEGYSVSREKKESFPLTVTSAQKNPTAFYLCASIQGLATTEAFFGQGTRLTVV.

The chain carries TRBV29-1 and TRBJ2-5; D is possibly TRBD2 (6 bases). Germline CDR1 and CDR2: SQVTM and ANQGSEA. V was shortened by 6 bases and J by 1 base, with 15 bases between the two germline ends. This CDR3 has 14 amino acids. CDR3 nucleotide sequence: TGCAGCGTGGGACTCAGGCTTGGCCAAGAGACCCAGTACTTC. Amino acids: CSVGLRLGQETQYF.

Only a few counts were recorded for this clone. This rearrangement joins TRBV5-1 to TRBJ2-1, with D maybe TRBD2 (6 bases). V lost 0 bases, J lost 9 bases, and 10 bases lay in between. Germline CDR1 is SGHRS and CDR2 is YFSETQ. The CDR3 length is 13 residues. CDR3 DNA: TGCGCCAGCAGCTTGGTCCGGGGAGGTGAGCAGTTCTTC. It encodes CASSLVRGGEQFF.

The sample holds a few counts of this clone. V is TRBV14 and J is TRBJ1-6, with TRBD1 identical over 7 bases. This CDR3 region has 15 residues. Germline CDR1 is SGHDN and CDR2 is FVKESK. J was trimmed by 10 bases and V by 8 bases; bases with no gene match: 14. The CDR3 loop is CASSARGGNRSPLHF. DNA for the CDR3: TGTGCCAGCTCGGCCCGAGGGGGCAATCGGTCACCCCTCCACTTT.

The chain joins TRBV11-3 to TRBJ1-1, with D uncertain. CDR1 SGHNT and CDR2 YENEEA come from the germline V gene. This CDR3 contains 15 residues. V lost 1 base to trimming and J lost 5 bases, with 14 bases between them. The CDR3 loop reads CASSLVLGVGTEAFF. The DNA for the CDR3 is TGTGCCAGCAGCTTAGTTCTGGGCGTTGGAACTGAAGCTTTCTTT. Based on the CDR3 plus reference TRBV11-3 and TRBJ1-1, the full variable domain is EAGVVQSPRYKIIEKKQPVAFWCNPISGHNTLYWYLQNLGQGPELLIRYENEEAVDDSQLPKDRFSAERLKGVDSTLKIQPAELGDSAVYLCASSLVLGVGTEAFFGQGTRLTVV.